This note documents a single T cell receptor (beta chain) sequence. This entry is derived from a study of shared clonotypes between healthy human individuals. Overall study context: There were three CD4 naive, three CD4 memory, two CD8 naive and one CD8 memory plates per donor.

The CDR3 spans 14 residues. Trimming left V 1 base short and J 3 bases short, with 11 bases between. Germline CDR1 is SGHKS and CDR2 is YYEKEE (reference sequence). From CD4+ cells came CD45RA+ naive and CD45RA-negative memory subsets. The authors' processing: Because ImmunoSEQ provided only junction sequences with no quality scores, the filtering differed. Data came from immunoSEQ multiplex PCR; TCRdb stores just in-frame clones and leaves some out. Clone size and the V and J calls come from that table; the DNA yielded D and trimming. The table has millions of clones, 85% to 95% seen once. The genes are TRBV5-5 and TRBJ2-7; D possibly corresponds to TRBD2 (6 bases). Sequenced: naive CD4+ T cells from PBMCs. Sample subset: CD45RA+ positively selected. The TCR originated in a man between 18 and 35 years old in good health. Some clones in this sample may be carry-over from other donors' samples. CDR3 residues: CASSLSWTNYEQYF. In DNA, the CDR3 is TGTGCCAGCAGCTTGTCTTGGACTAACTACGAGCAGTACTTC.